Listed here are 23 T cell receptor beta chains from one sample, sequenced in a study of blood T cell repertoires in COVID-19. The table came from immunoSEQ multiplex PCR; TCRdb's copy has only in-frame clones and leaves some out. The table lists some 87,000 clones, around 81% of them singletons. Sequencing was carried out using peripheral blood. Source of these receptors: a human donor in a cohort sampled during active COVID-19.

The chain is built from TRBV19 and TRBJ1-2, with a tentative D call TRBD1 (6 bases). This CDR3 is built from 15 residues. Trimming stripped 6 bases from V and 5 bases from J, with 19 bases between. Germline-derived CDR1 and CDR2 are LNHDA and SQIVND (reference sequence). The CDR3 protein is CASSLSGGGWYGYTF. The CDR3, as DNA: TGTGCCAGTAGCCTCAGTGGGGGCGGATGGTATGGCTACACCTTC.

The chain has TRBV11-2 and TRBJ2-7, with D hard to call. The CDR3 spans 13 residues. Germline CDR1 SGHAT, CDR2 FQNNGV. Trimming left V 5 bases short and J 3 bases short, with 11 bases between. DNA for the CDR3: TGTGCCAGCAGCATCGGGTCCCTCTACGAGCAGTACTTC. Translated: CASSIGSLYEQYF.

The genes are TRBV27 and TRBJ1-5; D not resolved. Trimming took off 3 bases at V and 6 bases at J, with 12 bases between the two ends. Germline V lookup: CDR1 MNHEY, CDR2 SMNVEV (reference sequence). This CDR3 region has 14 residues. CDR3 in amino acids: CASSLIPQVQPQHF. The CDR3, as DNA: TGTGCCAGCAGTTTGATCCCGCAGGTTCAGCCCCAGCATTTT.

V is TRBV18 and J is TRBJ2-5; the match to TRBD1 covers 9 bases. CDR3 size: 14 residues. Germline assignment: CDR1 KGHSH and CDR2 LQKENI. J gave up 4 bases and V 2 bases, and 2 bases lay outside the gene matches. The chain's CDR3 is CASSPRTGVETQYF. The CDR3 coding sequence is TGTGCCAGCTCACCAAGGACAGGGGTAGAGACCCAGTACTTC.

V gene TRBV27 combines with J gene TRBJ1-1; D is uncertain. Germline CDR1 MNHEY, CDR2 SMNVEV (reference sequence). The CDR3 consists of 13 residues. The V and J ends lost 2 bases and 1 base respectively, with 5 bases between them. CDR3 sequence: CASSLTENTEAFF. The CDR3 DNA reads as TGTGCCAGCAGTTTAACAGAGAACACTGAAGCTTTCTTT.

The chain recombines TRBV5-1 with TRBJ2-4; TRBD1 matches at 7 bases. The germline gives CDR1 SGHRS, CDR2 YFSETQ. CDR3 size: 16 residues. The V segment lost 4 bases and the J segment 4 bases; nucleotides outside the gene matches: 11. The CDR3 coding sequence is TGCGCCAGCAGCGGGGTTTATAGGGGGCGGAAAAACATTCAGTACTTC. Residues: CASSGVYRGRKNIQYF.

This clone was recorded once. The genes are TRBV13 and TRBJ2-1; no reliable D call. The CDR3 is 12 amino acids. V was clipped by 1 base and J by 6 bases, with 4 bases between them. Looked up from germline, CDR1 is PRHDT and CDR2 is FYEKMQ (reference sequence). The CDR3 loop is CASSLASNEQFF. The CDR3 DNA reads TGTGCCAGCAGCTTAGCCAGCAATGAGCAGTTCTTC.

The chain is built from TRBV19 and TRBJ1-5, with TRBD1 matching 10 bases. CDR3 length: 16 residues. Germline V lookup: CDR1 LNHDA, CDR2 SQIVND (reference sequence). Germline trimming cut 5 bases from V and 4 bases from J; bases unmatched to any gene: 8. The CDR3 coding sequence is TGTGCCAGTAGTCCTCCCCCGGGACAGGGGAATCAGCCCCAGCATTTT. It encodes CASSPPPGQGNQPQHF.

In its sample, this clone was seen many times. V usage is TRBV2 and J usage is TRBJ1-1, with D unresolved. V lost 3 bases and J 4 bases, leaving 9 bases between the germline ends. The CDR3 spans 13 residues. Germline assignment: CDR1 SNHLY and CDR2 FYNNEI. The CDR3 loop reads CASSDVQSTEAFF. The CDR3 coding sequence is TGTGCCAGCAGTGACGTACAGAGCACTGAAGCTTTCTTT.

This chain connects TRBV7-3 to TRBJ2-1; TRBD1 is a possible D gene (7 bases). V shed 2 bases and J shed 2 bases, with 13 bases lying between them. Germline V lookup: CDR1 SGHTA, CDR2 FQGTGA. This CDR3 has 16 residues. The CDR3 DNA reads as TGTGCCAGCAGCTTATCGACAGGGACTCCCTACAATGAGCAGTTCTTC. Encoded protein: CASSLSTGTPYNEQFF.

The rearrangement uses TRBV9 and TRBJ2-2; 8 nucleotides align to TRBD2. Trimming cost V 3 bases and J 2 bases; bases outside gene matches: 18. Germline loops: CDR1 SGDLS, CDR2 YYNGEE. This CDR3 has 20 residues. The CDR3 region is CASSAPGQSGSGGNTGELFF. The DNA of the CDR3 is TGTGCCAGCAGCGCTCCCGGACAGTCAGGCAGCGGGGGTAACACCGGGGAGCTGTTTTTT. Looking up the rest from reference TRBV9 and TRBJ2-2 gives the full variable domain: DSGVTQTPKHLITATGQRVTLRCSPRSGDLSVYWYQQSLDQGLQFLIQYYNGEERAKGNILERFSAQQFPDLHSELNLSSLELGDSALYFCASSAPGQSGSGGNTGELFFGEGSRLTVL.

The chain employs TRBV11-2 and TRBJ1-1; 10 bases match TRBD1. CDR1 is SGHAT and CDR2 is FQNNGV in the germline V gene. The CDR3 consists of 14 residues. The junction had 6 bases not matched to a gene; V was cut back by 4 bases and J by 7 bases. CDR3 DNA: TGTGCCAGCAGCTCCGGACAGGGGGTGGTTGAAGCTTTCTTT. Encoded protein: CASSSGQGVVEAFF. The full variable domain, its missing parts supplied by reference TRBV11-2 and TRBJ1-1, is EAGVAQSPRYKIIEKRQSVAFWCNPISGHATLYWYQQILGQGPKLLIQFQNNGVVDDSQLPKDRFSAERLKGVDSTLKIQPAKLEDSAVYLCASSSGQGVVEAFFGQGTRLTVV.

This sequence joins TRBV5-8 and TRBJ2-3; D possibly corresponds to TRBD2 (7 bases). V was trimmed by 1 base and J by 6 bases, leaving 21 bases between them. Germline V gene lookup returns CDR1 SGHTS and CDR2 YDEGEE. This CDR3 has 17 residues. This CDR3 is CASSLNVGAGAFDTQYF. DNA for the CDR3: TGTGCCAGCAGCTTGAATGTTGGGGCGGGGGCTTTTGATACGCAGTATTTT.

V is TRBV27 and J is TRBJ2-2, with D possibly being TRBD2 (6 bases). CDR1 and CDR2 (germline): MNHEY, SMNVEV (reference sequence). The CDR3 length is 15 residues. Trimming stripped 0 bases from V and 3 bases from J, with 8 bases between. The CDR3 nucleotides read TGTGCCAGCAGTTTATCGGGGACTTACACCGGGGAGCTGTTTTTT. It codes for CASSLSGTYTGELFF.

The V and J genes are TRBV5-1 and TRBJ1-2, with 7 bases that match TRBD1. From germline, CDR1 is SGHRS and CDR2 YFSETQ. After removal of 0 bases from V and 3 bases from J, the junction contained 8 bases not matched to a gene. The CDR3 spans 16 residues. CDR3 nucleotides: TGCGCCAGCAGCTTGGTACCGGGACAGACCCACTATGGCTACACCTTC. Protein sequence: CASSLVPGQTHYGYTF.

The chain links TRBV19 to TRBJ1-1; tentatively, D is TRBD1 (5 bases). Germline-derived CDR1 and CDR2 are LNHDA and SQIVND (reference sequence). There are 13 residues in the CDR3. Deletions cut 3 bases from V and 11 bases from J, with 16 bases between. The CDR3 DNA sequence: TGTGCCAGTAGTATCTGGGGCAGCCGTTTCGCTTTCTTT. Its protein is CASSIWGSRFAFF.

The chain has TRBV6-5 and TRBJ2-7, with 7 bases identical to TRBD2. Germline V gene lookup returns CDR1 MNHEY and CDR2 SVGAGI. The CDR3 covers 15 residues. Trimming cost V 7 bases and J 4 bases; bases outside gene matches: 13. The CDR3 reads CASTGWGGRHYEQYF. DNA of the CDR3: TGTGCCAGCACCGGTTGGGGAGGGAGGCATTACGAGCAGTACTTC.

This sequence joins TRBV7-3 and TRBJ2-1; TRBD2 aligns across 10 bases. Germline CDR1 and CDR2: SGHTA and FQGTGA. The CDR3 has 16 amino acids. Trimming at V came to 5 bases and at J to 7 bases, leaving 11 bases not matched to a gene. The CDR3 DNA is TGTGCCAGCAGCCCGGGTACTAGCGGGGTAGGGAATGAGCAGTTCTTC. This translates into CASSPGTSGVGNEQFF.

The chain combines TRBV7-3 with TRBJ2-1, with 8 bases matching TRBD2. Germline values: CDR1 SGHTA, CDR2 FQGTGA. There are 14 residues in the CDR3. V lost 3 bases to trimming and J lost 8 bases; unmatched junction nucleotides: 6. The CDR3 region is CASSFEAGADEQFF. The CDR3 region has the DNA TGTGCCAGCAGCTTCGAAGCGGGGGCCGATGAGCAGTTCTTC.

The V and J genes are TRBV19 and TRBJ2-7; perhaps TRBD2 as D (6 bases). V was cut by 4 bases and J by 1 base, with 11 bases left in between. Germline V gives CDR1 LNHDA, CDR2 SQIVND (reference sequence). The CDR3 is 14 residues long. The CDR3 DNA reads TGTGCCAGTAGTAAGGAGGGGATTTCCTACGAGCAGTACTTC. Translated, it gives CASSKEGISYEQYF.

Of note for this clone: Germline is not matched at one junction end, which may reflect a read error. The chain employs TRBV11-2 and TRBJ1-1; D is possibly TRBD1 (5 bases). Looked up from germline, CDR1 is SGHAT and CDR2 is FQNNGV. This CDR3 contains 16 residues. The CDR3 region is CASSLEDGGPNTEAFF. The CDR3 DNA reads as TGTGCCAGCAGCCTAGAGGACGGGGGACCGAACACTGAAGCTTTCTTT.

This sequence joins TRBV6-2 or TRBV6-3 and TRBJ2-1; 7 bases are a match to TRBD2. V trimming: 0 bases; J trimming: 2 bases; junction bases outside the gene matches: 4. Germline V gives CDR1 MNHEY, CDR2 SVGEGT. The CDR3 runs 16 residues. CDR3 in amino acids: CASSYSAGQTYNEQFF. The CDR3, as DNA: TGTGCCAGCAGTTACTCAGCGGGGCAAACCTACAATGAGCAGTTCTTC.

The count of this clone is one. The gene calls are TRBV11-3 and TRBJ2-1; 7 bases line up with TRBD2. Trimming took 0 bases from V and 6 from J; bases not matched to a gene: 2. The CDR3 consists of 14 residues. Looked up from germline, CDR1 is SGHNT and CDR2 is YENEEA. CDR3: CASSLEGGPNEQFF. The CDR3 nucleotides read TGTGCCAGCAGCTTAGAGGGAGGGCCCAATGAGCAGTTCTTC.